Reported below is one T cell receptor (beta chain). The antigen this receptor binds is unknown. A read error may produce the germline difference seen at one junction end. The sample is drawn from a study of tumor and adjacent non-tumor tissue in lung cancer (dated by TCRdb to about 2018). For the study in its entirety: Patients with adenocarcinoma (12), squamous cell carcinoma (2) and small cell lung cancer (1) were included in the cohort. Using bulk TCRbeta repertoires from approximately 15 lung cancer patients, the study set lung tumor tissue side by side with matched distant non-tumor lung tissue. For each patient, one tumor sample and one normal lung sample were taken, giving thirty paired specimens that underwent TCRbeta CDR3 sequencing. Among the approximately 15 patients, ages ranged from roughly 30 to 85 years, some ten were men and 5 were women, and disease was TNM stage I to III. Sequencing generated a total of 120 million or so productive TCRbeta reads, averaging around 4.2 million reads per sample.

The library came from multiplex PCR. The instrument given in TCRdb is Illumina HiSeq 2500. TCRbeta libraries were constructed through three rounds of nested PCR with primers (Table S4) according to protocols adapted from ARM-PCR. PCR products of 200-500 bp were gel-excised and purified with the QIAquick gel extraction kit before sequencing. The paper's data handling went like this. Reads were cleaned with Trimmomatic, merged with FLASH into complete CDR3 sequences, and assigned to V(D)J germline segments with MiTCR. Clonal diversity was calculated as the inverse Simpson's index using VDJtools. In-frame sequences without a premature stop codon were defined as productive reads. TCRdb redid the processing of the public reads, applying fastp at Q25 and MiXCR, and retained in-frame beta chains. Each CDR3 protein gets just one entry, which takes the most common genes and DNA from the rows behind it. V and J calls and clone size were set by TCRdb, not the authors. The sample table shows approximately 68,000 distinct CDR3 sequences, and 76% are seen once. The ten largest make up 35% to 55% of the sample.

RNA was isolated from bulk, unsorted tissue, and RNA quality was assessed with a NanoDrop ND-1000 and an Agilent 2100. Distant non-tumor tissue taken more than 3 cm from the tumor edge was used as the normal lung sample. Donors were newly diagnosed lung cancer patients admitted for thoracic surgery in China between August and November 2014, without prior chemotherapy. Patients with previous radiotherapy or chemotherapy, or with another concurrent cancer, were excluded from the study. Surgical tissue pieces of about 1-2 cm3 were preserved in RNAlater solution and were kept at -80 degrees C until use. CDR1 and CDR2 were assigned from the germline V gene as SGHDN and FVKESK. From the cysteine up to the phenylalanine, the CDR3 has a length of 13 residues. Only the CDR3 region is kept as DNA, spanning 39 bases read in frame from base 1. What the authors observed across the whole study: Neither the sequencing platform nor unique molecular identifiers are mentioned in the methods. Only approximately 14 patients were in the cohort, and the authors stated that larger samples and more detailed clinical data are needed. Significantly higher TCR diversity was found in younger patients, and higher tumor TCR diversity was associated with shorter overall and disease-free survival. Because peripheral blood was not sequenced, the blood TCRbeta repertoires of the lung cancer patients in the study went unexamined. Tumor tissue showed significantly greater TCR diversity (inverse Simpson) than normal lung tissue (roughly 430 vs 170, P = 0.0075, Mann-Whitney U test). A significantly larger cumulative share of the repertoire was made up by the top 100 clones in normal lung than in tumor tissue.

The receptor chain draws on TRBV14 and TRBJ2-5; confidence is insufficient to name the D gene. This sequence originates from a man in his 60s with non-small cell lung cancer. The sample comprised distant non-tumor lung tissue. The bases are TGTGCCAGCAGCCCCTGTAGGATGGAGACTCAGTACTTC. Its amino acids are CASSPCRMETQYF.